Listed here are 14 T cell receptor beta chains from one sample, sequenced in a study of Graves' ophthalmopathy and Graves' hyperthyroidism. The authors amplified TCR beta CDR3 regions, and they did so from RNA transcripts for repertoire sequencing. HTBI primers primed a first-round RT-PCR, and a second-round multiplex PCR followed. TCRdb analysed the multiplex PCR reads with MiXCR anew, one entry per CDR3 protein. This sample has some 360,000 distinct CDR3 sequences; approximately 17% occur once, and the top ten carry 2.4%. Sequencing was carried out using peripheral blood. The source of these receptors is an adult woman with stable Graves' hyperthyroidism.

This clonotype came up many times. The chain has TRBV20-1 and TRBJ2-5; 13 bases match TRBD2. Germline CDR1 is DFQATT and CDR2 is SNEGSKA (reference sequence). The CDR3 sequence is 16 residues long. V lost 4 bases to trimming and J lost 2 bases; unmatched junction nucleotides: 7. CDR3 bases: TGCAGTGCTATGAGACTAGCGGGAGGATGGCAAGAGACCCAGTACTTC. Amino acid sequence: CSAMRLAGGWQETQYF.

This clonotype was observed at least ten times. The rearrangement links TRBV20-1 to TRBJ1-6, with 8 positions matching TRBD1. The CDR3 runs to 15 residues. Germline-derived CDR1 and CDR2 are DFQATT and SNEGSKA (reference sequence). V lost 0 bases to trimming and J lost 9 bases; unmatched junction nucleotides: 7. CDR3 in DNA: TGCAGTGCTAGAGACACCCGACAGGGGATTTCACCCCTCCACTTT. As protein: CSARDTRQGISPLHF.

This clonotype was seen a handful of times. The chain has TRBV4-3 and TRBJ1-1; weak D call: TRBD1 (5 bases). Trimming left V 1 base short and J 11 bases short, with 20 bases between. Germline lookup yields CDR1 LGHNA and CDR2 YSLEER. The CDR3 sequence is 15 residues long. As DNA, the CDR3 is TGCGCCAGCAGCCAAGGGATCTCAGGGAAAGGGGTGGCTTTCTTT. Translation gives CASSQGISGKGVAFF.

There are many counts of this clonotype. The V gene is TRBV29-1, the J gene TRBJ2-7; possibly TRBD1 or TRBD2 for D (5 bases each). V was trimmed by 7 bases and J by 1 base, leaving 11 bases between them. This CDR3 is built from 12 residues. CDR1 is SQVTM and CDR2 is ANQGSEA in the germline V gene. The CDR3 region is CSAVGRSYEQYF. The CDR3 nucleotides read TGCAGCGCCGTGGGACGGTCCTACGAGCAGTACTTC.

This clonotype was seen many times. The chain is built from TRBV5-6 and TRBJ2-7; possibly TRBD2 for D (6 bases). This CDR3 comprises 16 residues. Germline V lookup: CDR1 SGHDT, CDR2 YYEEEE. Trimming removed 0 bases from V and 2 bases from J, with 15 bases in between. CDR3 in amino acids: CASSLVPSDVTYEQYF. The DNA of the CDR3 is TGTGCCAGCAGCTTGGTCCCTAGCGACGTGACCTACGAGCAGTACTTC.

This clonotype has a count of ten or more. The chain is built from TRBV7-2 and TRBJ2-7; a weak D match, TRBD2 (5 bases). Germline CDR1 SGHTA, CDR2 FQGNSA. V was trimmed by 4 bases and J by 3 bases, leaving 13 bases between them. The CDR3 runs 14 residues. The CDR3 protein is CASSYPGILYEQYF. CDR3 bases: TGTGCCAGCAGCTACCCCGGGATCCTCTACGAGCAGTACTTC.

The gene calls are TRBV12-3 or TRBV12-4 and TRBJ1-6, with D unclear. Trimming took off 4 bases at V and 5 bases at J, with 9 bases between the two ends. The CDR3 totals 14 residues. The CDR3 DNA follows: TGTGCCAGCAGTTCCACCGGGGATAATTCACCCCTCCACTTT. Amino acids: CASSSTGDNSPLHF.

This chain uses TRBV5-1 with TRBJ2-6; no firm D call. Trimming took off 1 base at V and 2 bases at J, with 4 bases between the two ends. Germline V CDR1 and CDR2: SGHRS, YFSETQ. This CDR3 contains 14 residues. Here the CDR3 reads CASSLPTGANVLTF. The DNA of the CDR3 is TGCGCCAGCAGCTTGCCGACTGGGGCCAACGTCCTGACTTTC.

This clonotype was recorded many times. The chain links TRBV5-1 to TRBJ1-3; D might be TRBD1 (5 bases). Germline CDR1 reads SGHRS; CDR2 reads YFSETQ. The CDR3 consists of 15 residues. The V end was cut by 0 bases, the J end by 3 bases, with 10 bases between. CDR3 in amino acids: CASSLERGGGNTIYF. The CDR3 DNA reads TGCGCCAGCAGCTTGGAAAGGGGCGGTGGAAACACCATATATTTT.

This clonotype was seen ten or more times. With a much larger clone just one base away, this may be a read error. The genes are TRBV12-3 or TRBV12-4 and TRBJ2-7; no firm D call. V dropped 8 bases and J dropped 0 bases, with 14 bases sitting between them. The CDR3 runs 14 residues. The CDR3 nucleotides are TGTGCCAGCGGTTCGGACCCAAGCTCCTACGAGCAGTACTTC. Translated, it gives CASGSDPSSYEQYF.

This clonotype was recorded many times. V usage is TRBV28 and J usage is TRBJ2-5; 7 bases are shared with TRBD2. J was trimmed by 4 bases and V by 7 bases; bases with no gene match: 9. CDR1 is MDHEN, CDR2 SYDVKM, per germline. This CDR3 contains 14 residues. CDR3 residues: CASKGEGKGETQYF. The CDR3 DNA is TGTGCCAGCAAAGGGGAGGGGAAAGGAGAGACCCAGTACTTC.

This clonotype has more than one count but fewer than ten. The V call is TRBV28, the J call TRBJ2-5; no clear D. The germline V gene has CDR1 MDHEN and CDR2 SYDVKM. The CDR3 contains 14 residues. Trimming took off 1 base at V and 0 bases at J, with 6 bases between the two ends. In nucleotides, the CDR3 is TGTGCCAGCAGTTTATCTCCGGACCAAGAGACCCAGTACTTC. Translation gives CASSLSPDQETQYF.

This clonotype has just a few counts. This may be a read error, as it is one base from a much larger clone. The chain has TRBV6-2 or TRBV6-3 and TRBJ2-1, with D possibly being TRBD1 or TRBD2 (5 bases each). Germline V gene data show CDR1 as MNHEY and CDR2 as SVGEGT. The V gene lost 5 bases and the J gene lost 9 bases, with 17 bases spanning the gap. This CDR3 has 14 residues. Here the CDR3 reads CASSPRPRGREQFF. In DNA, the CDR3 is TGTGCCAGCAGTCCGAGGCCGAGGGGTCGTGAGCAGTTCTTC.

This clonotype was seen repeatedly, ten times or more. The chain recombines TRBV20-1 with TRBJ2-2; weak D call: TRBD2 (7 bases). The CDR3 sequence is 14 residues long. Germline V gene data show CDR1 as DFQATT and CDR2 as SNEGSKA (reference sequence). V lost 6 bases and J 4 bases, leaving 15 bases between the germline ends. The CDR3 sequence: CSASGGRTTGELFF. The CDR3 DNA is TGCAGTGCCTCCGGGGGGCGAACCACCGGGGAGCTGTTTTTT.